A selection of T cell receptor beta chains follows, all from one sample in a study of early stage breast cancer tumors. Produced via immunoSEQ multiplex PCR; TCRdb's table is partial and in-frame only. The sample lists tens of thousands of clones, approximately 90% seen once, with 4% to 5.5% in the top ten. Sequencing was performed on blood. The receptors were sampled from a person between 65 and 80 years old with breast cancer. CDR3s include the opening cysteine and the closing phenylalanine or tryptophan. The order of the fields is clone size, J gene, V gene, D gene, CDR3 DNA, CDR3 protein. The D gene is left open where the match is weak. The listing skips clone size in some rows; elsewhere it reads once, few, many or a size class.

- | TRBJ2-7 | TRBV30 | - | TGTGCCTGGACTGGTGCGGGATTTTCCTACGAGCAGTACTTC | CAWTGAGFSYEQYF
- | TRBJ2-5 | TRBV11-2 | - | TGTGCCAGCAGCTTAGATAGAAGTCCCGGGAAGACCCAGTACTTC | CASSLDRSPGKTQYF
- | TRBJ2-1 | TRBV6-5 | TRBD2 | TGTGCCAGCAGTTCTAGCGGGGGGGGCATCTATGAGCAGTTCTTC | CASSSSGGGIYEQFF
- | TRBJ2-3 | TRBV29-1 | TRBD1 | TGCAGCGACCGGGACAGGGGGCAAAAAGATACGCAGTATTTT | CSDRDRGQKDTQYF
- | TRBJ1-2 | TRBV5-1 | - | TGCGCCAGCAGCTTACAGTCAGCTAACTATGGCTACACCTTC | CASSLQSANYGYTF
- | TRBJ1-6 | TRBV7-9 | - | TGTGCCAGCAGCTTATGGCAGGGTTCACCCCTCCACTTT | CASSLWQGSPLHF
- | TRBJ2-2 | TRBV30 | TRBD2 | TGTGCCTGGAGTGTAGGGCGGGGGGGCTTAGTCACCGGGGAGCTGTTTTTT | CAWSVGRGGLVTGELFF
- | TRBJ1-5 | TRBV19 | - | TGTGCCAGTACCTCGGGGGGGTTGAATCAGCCCCAGCATTTT | CASTSGGLNQPQHF
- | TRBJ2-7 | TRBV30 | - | TGTGCCTGGAGTCTAGTTTCCCTACCAGGGTACGAGCAGTACTTC | CAWSLVSLPGYEQYF
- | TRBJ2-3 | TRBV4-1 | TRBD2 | TGCGCCAGCAGCCAGGAATTAGCGGGACTAAGCACAGATACGCAGTATTTT | CASSQELAGLSTDTQYF
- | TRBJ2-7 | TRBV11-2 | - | TGTGCCAGCAGCTTAGTAGGCCAGGGAGAGCAGTACTTC | CASSLVGQGEQYF
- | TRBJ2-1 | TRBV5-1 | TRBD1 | TGCGCCAGCAGCCCCGGACAGGGTTACAATGAGCAGTTCTTC | CASSPGQGYNEQFF
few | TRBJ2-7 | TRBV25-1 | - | TGTGCCAGCAGTTGGCACGAGCAGTACTTC | CASSWHEQYF
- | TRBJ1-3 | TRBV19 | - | TGTGCCAGTAGTAGCATCGGCAGGGCTGGAAACACCATATATTTT | CASSSIGRAGNTIYF
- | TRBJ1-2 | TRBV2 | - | TGTGCCAGCAGTGAAGCTCGCACAGGAATCTATGGCTACACCTTC | CASSEARTGIYGYTF
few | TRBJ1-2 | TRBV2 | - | TGTGCCAGCGCAGGGTTGGGCTTAAGTGGCTACACCTTC | CASAGLGLSGYTF
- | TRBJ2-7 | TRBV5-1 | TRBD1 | TGCGCCAGCAGCCTATCCGGGACAGGGGGCAACGAGCAGTACTTC | CASSLSGTGGNEQYF
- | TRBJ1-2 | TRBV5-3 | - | TGTGCCAGAACCCCCGACAGCTTCTATGGCTACACCTTC | CARTPDSFYGYTF
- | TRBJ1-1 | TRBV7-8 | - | TGTGCCAGCAGCACAATCTACGGGACTGAAGCTTTCTTT | CASSTIYGTEAFF
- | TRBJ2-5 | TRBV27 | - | TGTGCCAGCAGTCCACGAACAGGGCAAGAGACCCAGTACTTC | CASSPRTGQETQYF
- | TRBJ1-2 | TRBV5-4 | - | TGTGCCAGCAGCTTGGGGCTCCCAAGGGGTGGCTACACCTTC | CASSLGLPRGGYTF
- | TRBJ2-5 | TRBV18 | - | TGTGCCACCCAGCTGGGCGTCACCCAAGAGACCCAGTACTTC | CATQLGVTQETQYF
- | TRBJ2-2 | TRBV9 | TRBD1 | TGTGCCAGCAGCGAGGGGACAGGGCATGCCGGGGAGCTGTTTTTT | CASSEGTGHAGELFF
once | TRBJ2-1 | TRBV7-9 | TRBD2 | TGTGCCAGCAGCTTAGAGAGCGGGAGGGTGGATGAGCAGTTCTTC | CASSLESGRVDEQFF
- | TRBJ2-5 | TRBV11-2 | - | TGTGCCAGCAGCTTAGGAGCAGGGTCAGAGACCCAGTACTTC | CASSLGAGSETQYF
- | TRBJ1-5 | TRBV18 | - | TGTGCCAGCTCACCATGGGGCGGGGGGAATAGCAATCAGCCCCAGCATTTT | CASSPWGGGNSNQPQHF
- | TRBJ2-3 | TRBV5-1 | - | TGCGCCAGCAGCGGAACTACCGGCGATGTTCGGTACACAGATACGCAGTATTTT | CASSGTTGDVRYTDTQYF
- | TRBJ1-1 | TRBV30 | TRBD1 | TGTGCCTGGAGTGTGGGACAGGCCACTACTGAAGCTTTCTTT | CAWSVGQATTEAFF
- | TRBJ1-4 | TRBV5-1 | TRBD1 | TGCGCCAGCAGCTTGATGCAGGGGGCTGCCGAAAAACTGTTTTTT | CASSLMQGAAEKLFF
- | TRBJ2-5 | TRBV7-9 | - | TGTGCCAGCAGCTTAGGCAAGGAGGAGTTCCAAGAGACCCAGTACTTC | CASSLGKEEFQETQYF
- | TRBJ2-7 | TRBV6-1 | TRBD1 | TGTGCCAGCAGTCGGAAGGACAGGGAGAAATACGAGCAGTACTTC | CASSRKDREKYEQYF